These 31 T cell receptor beta chains were all obtained from the same sample, sequenced in a study of blood T cells in healthy people across ages. Sample-barcoded 5' priming and a J-beta primer mix drove a second PCR of 7 to 11 cycles. TCRdb re-called the 5' RACE reads through MiXCR, storing one row per CDR3 protein. The sample carries approximately 2,000,000 distinct CDR3 sequences, 30% to 40% recorded once. The sample consisted of blood. The receptor source for this set is a human donor in good health.

The chain employs TRBV6-2 or TRBV6-3 and TRBJ2-1, with D perhaps TRBD2 (5 bases). Germline V gene lookup returns CDR1 MNHEY and CDR2 SVGEGT. Trimming took 5 bases from V and 12 from J, leaving 14 bases between them. CDR3 size: 12 residues. The CDR3 DNA reads as TGTGCCAGCAGTACCCGTCTAGCTGGGCAGTTCTTC. Translation: CASSTRLAGQFF.

This clonotype was counted between two and nine times. The gene calls are TRBV7-9 and TRBJ1-1; D is ambiguous. CDR3 size: 12 residues. Germline V CDR1 and CDR2: SEHNR, FQNEAQ (reference sequence). Trimming stripped 5 bases from V and 7 bases from J, with 11 bases between. The CDR3 protein is CASSRTHSEAFF. The CDR3 bases are TGTGCCAGCAGCCGGACCCACAGTGAAGCTTTCTTT.

The chain carries TRBV15 and TRBJ2-3; 8 bases align to TRBD1. With V trimmed by 3 bases and J by 2 bases, 10 bases remained unmatched. There are 17 residues in the CDR3. Germline V gene lookup returns CDR1 LNHNV and CDR2 YYDKDF (reference sequence). CDR3 bases: TGTGCCACCAGCAGGGGGCTTGACAGGGGACTCACAGATACGCAGTATTTT. Protein product: CATSRGLDRGLTDTQYF.

The rearrangement joins TRBV3-1 to TRBJ2-7; D is tentatively TRBD1 or TRBD2 (5 bases each). Between the trimmed V and J ends, which lost 4 bases and 3 bases, there was a span of 7 bases. The CDR3 sequence is 12 residues long. From germline, CDR1 is LGHDT and CDR2 YNNKEL (reference sequence). CDR3 nucleotide sequence: TGTGCCAGCAGCCGGGACCACTACGAGCAGTACTTC. Amino acid sequence: CASSRDHYEQYF.

V is TRBV7-9 and J is TRBJ1-1; D unclear. V lost 1 base and J lost 3, with 9 bases in between. This CDR3 region has 14 residues. Germline V gene sequence: CDR1 SEHNR, CDR2 FQNEAQ (reference sequence). For the CDR3, the DNA is TGTGCCAGCAGCTTAGGCCCCTACGACACTGAAGCTTTCTTT. It specifies CASSLGPYDTEAFF. The full variable domain, rest sourced from reference TRBV7-9 and TRBJ1-1, is DTGVSQNPRHKITKRGQNVTFRCDPISEHNRLYWYRQTLGQGPEFLTYFQNEAQLEKSRLLSDRFSAERPKGSFSTLEIQRTEQGDSAMYLCASSLGPYDTEAFFGQGTRLTVV.

J is TRBJ2-1 and V is TRBV6-5, with TRBD2 as a possible D gene (6 bases). The germline V and J ends were trimmed by 0 bases and 7 bases, with 16 bases remaining between them. CDR1 and CDR2 from the germline V gene are MNHEY and SVGAGI. The CDR3 length is 16 residues. This CDR3 reads CASSYSGAASGNEQFF. The CDR3 DNA follows: TGTGCCAGCAGTTACTCCGGAGCCGCAAGCGGGAATGAGCAGTTCTTC.

This chain joins TRBV5-1 and TRBJ2-3; D possibly corresponds to TRBD1 (5 bases). The germline CDR1 and CDR2 sequences are SGHRS and YFSETQ. Trimming pared 3 bases from V and 13 bases from J, leaving 21 bases between. The CDR3 runs to 14 residues. The CDR3 loop reads CASSSPRGTVREYF. DNA of the CDR3: TGCGCCAGCAGCTCCCCAAGGGGAACGGTCCGGGAGTATTTT.

The table lists this clonotype with many counts. V gene TRBV29-1 combines with J gene TRBJ2-7; 7 nucleotides agree with TRBD1. This CDR3 comprises 13 residues. V shed 6 bases and J 4 bases; nucleotides not matched to a gene: 9. Germline V gene lookup returns CDR1 SQVTM and CDR2 ANQGSEA. The CDR3: CSVGANRGYEQYF. Written as DNA, the CDR3 is TGCAGCGTCGGAGCAAACAGGGGTTACGAGCAGTACTTC.

This clonotype came up many times. The J gene is TRBJ2-5, the V gene TRBV5-1; possibly TRBD1 for D (6 bases). Germline V gives CDR1 SGHRS, CDR2 YFSETQ. The V and J ends lost 4 bases and 1 base respectively, with 11 bases between them. The CDR3 consists of 14 residues. The CDR3 is CASSPRDTQETQYF. CDR3 in DNA: TGCGCCAGCAGCCCACGGGACACCCAAGAGACCCAGTACTTC.

This clonotype has only a few counts. The chain is built from TRBV6-2 or TRBV6-3 and TRBJ1-2; possibly TRBD1 for D (5 bases). The V and J ends lost 7 bases and 0 bases respectively, with 15 bases between them. This CDR3 is built from 15 residues. CDR1 is MNHEY, CDR2 SVGEGT, per germline. The CDR3 loop reads CASTRSGGANYGYTF. CDR3 in DNA: TGTGCCAGCACCCGAAGCGGGGGAGCTAACTATGGCTACACCTTC.

The chain carries TRBV12-3 or TRBV12-4 and TRBJ2-1; 8 positions agree with TRBD1. V lost 3 bases and J lost 13; bases outside the gene matches: 8. The CDR3 length is 13 residues. The CDR3 loop is CASSLLGGQDQFF. The CDR3 DNA follows: TGTGCCAGCAGTTTGTTGGGGGGACAGGATCAGTTCTTC.

This sequence joins TRBV6-6 and TRBJ2-5, with TRBD1 as a possible D gene (6 bases). CDR1 and CDR2 from the germline V gene are MNHNY and SVGAGI (reference sequence). The CDR3 has 15 residues. V was shortened by 2 bases and J by 11 bases, with 21 bases between the two germline ends. The CDR3 region is CASSYPPGQQLGQYF. DNA of the CDR3: TGTGCCAGCAGTTACCCACCGGGACAACAATTGGGGCAGTACTTC.

This chain uses TRBV28 with TRBJ2-1; a weak D match, TRBD1 (5 bases). Between the trimmed V and J ends, which lost 2 bases and 3 bases, there was a span of 11 bases. CDR3 length equals 15 residues. Germline V gives CDR1 MDHEN, CDR2 SYDVKM. As DNA, the CDR3 is TGTGCCAGCAGTTTACGCGCAGGGCACTACAATGAGCAGTTCTTC. It is translated as CASSLRAGHYNEQFF.

This clonotype was seen only once. V usage is TRBV2 and J usage is TRBJ2-1, with D perhaps matching TRBD1 or TRBD2 (6 bases each). The tail of the sequence fits TRBJ2-7 better, so the J call may be wrong. The CDR3 consists of 14 residues. The germline V gene encodes CDR1 SNHLY and CDR2 FYNNEI. Written as DNA, the CDR3 is TGTGCCAGCAGTAGGGGGGCCTTGGTTTACGAGCAGTACTTC. It is translated as CASSRGALVYEQYF.

In this sample, this clonotype turned up many times. The chain couples TRBV4-3 to TRBJ2-7, with D tentatively TRBD1 or TRBD2 (7 bases each). Germline V gene lookup returns CDR1 LGHNA and CDR2 YSLEER. V lost 2 bases and J lost 5, with 13 bases in between. The CDR3 length is 14 residues. The CDR3 nucleotides read TGCGCCAGCAGCCAATCGACAGGGAGGGACGAGCAGTACTTC. This codes for CASSQSTGRDEQYF.

The V call is TRBV3-1, the J call TRBJ2-4; 7 bases fit TRBD1. V trimming: 6 bases; J trimming: 7 bases; junction bases outside the gene matches: 9. The CDR3 sequence is 14 residues long. Germline CDR1 and CDR2: LGHDT and YNNKEL (reference sequence). CDR3 residues: CASRPGTDKNIQYF. CDR3 coding DNA: TGTGCCAGCAGACCCGGGACAGACAAGAACATTCAGTACTTC.

The rearrangement uses TRBV5-6 and TRBJ2-4, with D tentatively TRBD2 (6 bases). The J call may be incorrect, as the DNA end agrees better with TRBJ2-5. The CDR3 runs to 14 residues. CDR1 and CDR2 (germline): SGHDT, YYEEEE. The CDR3 region is CASSFQTSSETQYF. DNA for the CDR3: TGTGCCAGCAGCTTCCAGACTAGTTCGGAGACCCAGTACTTC.

In the case of this clonotype: An end of the junction differs from the germline gene, which may be a read error. The gene calls are TRBV2 and TRBJ2-1; D is unresolved. The germline V gene encodes CDR1 SNHLY and CDR2 FYNNEI. The CDR3 contains 10 residues. CDR3 residues: CVSSVNEQFF. CDR3 DNA: TGTGTCAGCAGTGTAAATGAGCAGTTCTTC.

The chain has TRBV6-6 and TRBJ1-5; a possible D gene is TRBD1 (5 bases). The CDR3 is 13 amino acids. Germline values: CDR1 MNHNY, CDR2 SVGAGI (reference sequence). V lost 6 bases, J lost 6 bases, and 12 bases lay in between. Written as DNA, the CDR3 is TGTGCCAGCAGCCAGGGAAGTGCTCAGCCCCAGCATTTT. Translating gives CASSQGSAQPQHF.

This clonotype was observed a few times. The V and J genes are TRBV4-2 and TRBJ2-1; tentative D call: TRBD1 (6 bases). The CDR3 covers 16 residues. Germline CDR1 and CDR2: LGHNA and YNFKEQ. Trimming removed 3 bases from V and 9 bases from J, with 21 bases in between. The CDR3 is CASSHPDYRGSGEQFF. CDR3 nucleotide sequence: TGTGCCAGCAGCCACCCCGACTATAGGGGGAGTGGTGAGCAGTTCTTC.

The CDR3 DNA reads as TGTGCCACCAGGGGAGGGTTGTTCACAGATACGCAGTATTTT. Translating gives CATRGGLFTDTQYF. The genes are TRBV10-3 and TRBJ2-3; possible D gene TRBD2, 7 bases. Per germline, CDR1 ENHRY and CDR2 SYGVKD. Trimming cost V 10 bases and J 2 bases, with 16 bases left between them. The CDR3 runs to 14 residues.

CDR3 sequence reads: CATSHDPLNYGYTF. Written as DNA, the CDR3 is TGTGCCACCAGCCATGATCCCCTAAACTATGGCTACACCTTC. The chain employs TRBV24-1 and TRBJ1-2; D unclear. The CDR3 contains 14 residues. The germline CDR1 and CDR2 sequences are KGHDR and SFDVKD. The ends were cut back, 7 bases at V and 2 bases at J, with 13 bases in the middle.

This clonotype was picked up one time. The chain couples TRBV4-1 to TRBJ1-1, with no clear D. The V gene's germline CDR1 is MGHRA and CDR2 YSYEKL. Trimming stripped 1 base from V and 1 base from J, with 7 bases between. This CDR3 comprises 14 residues. CDR3 region: CASSQGYKNTEAFF. CDR3 DNA sequence: TGCGCCAGCAGCCAAGGGTACAAGAACACTGAAGCTTTCTTT.

This clonotype was picked up a small number of times. The chain joins TRBV6-2 or TRBV6-3 to TRBJ2-5; TRBD2 matches 8 bases. The germline gives CDR1 MNHEY, CDR2 SVGEGT. The CDR3 has 16 amino acids. The V gene end was trimmed by 4 bases and the J gene end by 1 base; junction bases not matched to a gene: 8. The CDR3 is CASSFERGTIQETQYF. The DNA for the CDR3 is TGTGCCAGCAGTTTTGAGCGGGGGACCATCCAAGAGACCCAGTACTTC.

This clonotype has more than one count but fewer than ten. The CDR3 is CASSPTNMDRRIAGNQPQHF. The CDR3 nucleotides are TGCGCCAGCAGCCCCACAAACATGGACAGGAGGATAGCAGGCAATCAGCCCCAGCATTTT. The rearrangement uses TRBV5-1 and TRBJ1-5; the match to TRBD1 covers 7 bases. CDR1 SGHRS and CDR2 YFSETQ come from the germline V gene. CDR3 length equals 20 residues. With 4 bases clipped from V and 2 bases from J, the junction kept 21 bases outside the gene matches.

Turning to this clonotype: A junction boundary mismatches the germline segment, possibly from a read error. The rearrangement links TRBV3-1 to TRBJ2-1; 8 positions match TRBD2. The CDR3 covers 17 residues. Germline assignment: CDR1 LGHDT and CDR2 YNNKEL (reference sequence). DNA of the CDR3: TGTGTCAGCAGACAAGAGGGCCGGGGGGGCTCCTACAATGAGCAGTTCTTC. It translates to CVSRQEGRGGSYNEQFF.

This sequence joins TRBV3-1 and TRBJ2-7; TRBD2 matches 7 bases. CDR1 and CDR2 from the germline V gene are LGHDT and YNNKEL (reference sequence). The CDR3 runs 15 residues. The ends lost 2 bases at V and 5 bases at J; junction bases unmatched: 9. As DNA, the CDR3 is TGTGCCAGCAGCCAACCCGGGGAGGGGCGAGACGAGCAGTACTTC. Amino acid sequence: CASSQPGEGRDEQYF.

This clonotype was detected only a few times. The chain couples TRBV18 to TRBJ2-1; D is perhaps TRBD2 (6 bases). With 3 bases removed from V and 0 bases from J, the gap between germline ends came to 24 bases. The CDR3 totals 20 residues. CDR1 and CDR2 (germline): KGHSH, LQKENI. The CDR3, as DNA: TGTGCCAGCTCACCGCGGGGAGTCCAGCCGGAACGCGGCTCCTACAATGAGCAGTTCTTC. Translation: CASSPRGVQPERGSYNEQFF.

In the case of this clonotype: The DNA is left out, because the CDR3 cannot be placed on it with certainty; the CDR3 is given as TCRdb lists it. V usage is TRBV28 and J usage is TRBJ2-7; the table assigns TRBD1, which was not confirmed against the DNA. The CDR3 spans 14 residues, counting both ends. From germline, CDR1 is MDHEN and CDR2 SYDVKM. CDR3: CASSSSDRGGEQYF.

Concerning this clonotype: A much larger clone differs from this one at a single base, so this may be a read error. The V call is TRBV4-3, the J call TRBJ2-4, with D possibly called TRBD1 or TRBD2 (6 bases each). The CDR3 has 16 amino acids. Per the germline V gene, CDR1 is LGHNA and CDR2 is YSLEER. CDR3 residues: CASSQEKGGKGDIRYF. CDR3 coding DNA: TGCGCCAGCAGCCAAGAAAAGGGGGGCAAGGGGGACATTCGGTACTTC.

Only a few counts were recorded for this clonotype. The junction shows a germline mismatch at one end, possibly a read error. V usage is TRBV7-2 and J usage is TRBJ2-1; D gene uncertain. The CDR3 sequence is 11 residues long. From germline, CDR1 is SGHTA and CDR2 FQGNSA. CDR3 DNA: TGTGCCGGCAGCCCCCATGATGAGCAGTTCTTC. Its translation: CAGSPHDEQFF.